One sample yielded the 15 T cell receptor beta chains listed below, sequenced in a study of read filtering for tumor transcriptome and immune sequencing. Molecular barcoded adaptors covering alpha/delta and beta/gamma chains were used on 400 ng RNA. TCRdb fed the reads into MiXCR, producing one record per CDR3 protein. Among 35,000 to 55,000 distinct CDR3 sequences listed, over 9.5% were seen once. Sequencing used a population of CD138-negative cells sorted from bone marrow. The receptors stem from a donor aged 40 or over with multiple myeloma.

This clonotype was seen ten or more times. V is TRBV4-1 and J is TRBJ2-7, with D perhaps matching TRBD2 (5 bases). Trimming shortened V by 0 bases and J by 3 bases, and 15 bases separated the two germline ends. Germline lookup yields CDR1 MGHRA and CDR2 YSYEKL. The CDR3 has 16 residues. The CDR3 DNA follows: TGCGCCAGCAGCCAAGAAACGAGCGGAGCTTACTACGAGCAGTACTTC. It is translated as CASSQETSGAYYEQYF.

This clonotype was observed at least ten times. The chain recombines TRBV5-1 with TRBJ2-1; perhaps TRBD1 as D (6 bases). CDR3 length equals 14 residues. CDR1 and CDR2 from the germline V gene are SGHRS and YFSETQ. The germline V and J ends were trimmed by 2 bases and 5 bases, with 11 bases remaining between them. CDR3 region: CASSFWTDNNEQFF. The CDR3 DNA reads TGCGCCAGCAGCTTTTGGACAGACAACAATGAGCAGTTCTTC.

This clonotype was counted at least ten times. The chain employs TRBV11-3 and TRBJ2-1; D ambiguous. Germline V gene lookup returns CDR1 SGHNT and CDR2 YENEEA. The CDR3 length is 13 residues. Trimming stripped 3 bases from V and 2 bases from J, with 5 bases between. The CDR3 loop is CASSFRTYNEQFF. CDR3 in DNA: TGTGCCAGCAGCTTTCGGACCTACAATGAGCAGTTCTTC.

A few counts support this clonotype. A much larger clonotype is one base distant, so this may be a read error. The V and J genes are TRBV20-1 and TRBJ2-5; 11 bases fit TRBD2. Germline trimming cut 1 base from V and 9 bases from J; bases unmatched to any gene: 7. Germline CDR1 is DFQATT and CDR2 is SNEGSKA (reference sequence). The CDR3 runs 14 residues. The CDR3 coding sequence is TGCAGTGCTAGAGCACTAGCGGGAGCGGAGGCCCAGTACTTC. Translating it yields CSARALAGAEAQYF.

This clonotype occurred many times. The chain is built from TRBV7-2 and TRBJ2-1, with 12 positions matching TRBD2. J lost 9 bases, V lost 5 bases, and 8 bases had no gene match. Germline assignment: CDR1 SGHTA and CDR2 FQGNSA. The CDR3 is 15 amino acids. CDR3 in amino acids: CASSLTSGSVVEQFF. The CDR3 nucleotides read TGTGCCAGCAGCCTGACTAGCGGGAGTGTGGTTGAGCAGTTCTTC.

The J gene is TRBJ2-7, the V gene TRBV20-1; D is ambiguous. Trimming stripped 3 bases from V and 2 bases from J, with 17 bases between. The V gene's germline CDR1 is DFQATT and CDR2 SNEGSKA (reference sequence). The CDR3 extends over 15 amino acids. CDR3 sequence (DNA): TGCAGTGCTAGTGCCGGAGCGTCCTTTCCCTACGAGCAGTACTTC. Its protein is CSASAGASFPYEQYF.

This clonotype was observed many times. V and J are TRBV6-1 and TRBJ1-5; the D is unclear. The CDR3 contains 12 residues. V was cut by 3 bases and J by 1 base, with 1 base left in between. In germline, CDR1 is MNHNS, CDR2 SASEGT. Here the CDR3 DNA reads TGTGCCAGCAGTGAGAGCAATCAGCCCCAGCATTTT. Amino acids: CASSESNQPQHF.

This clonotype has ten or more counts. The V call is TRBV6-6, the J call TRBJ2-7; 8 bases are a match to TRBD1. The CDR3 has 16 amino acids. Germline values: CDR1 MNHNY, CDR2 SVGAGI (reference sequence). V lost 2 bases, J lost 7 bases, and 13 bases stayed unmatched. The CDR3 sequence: CASSYGQGAGTEEQYF. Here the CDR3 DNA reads TGTGCCAGCAGTTACGGGCAGGGGGCAGGAACTGAGGAGCAGTACTTC.

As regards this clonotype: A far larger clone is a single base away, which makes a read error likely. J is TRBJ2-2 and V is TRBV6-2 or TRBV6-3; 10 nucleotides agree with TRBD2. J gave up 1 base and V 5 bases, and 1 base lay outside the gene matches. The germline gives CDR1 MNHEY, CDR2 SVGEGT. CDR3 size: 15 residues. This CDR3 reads CASSRTSGNTGELFF. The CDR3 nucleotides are TGTGCCAGCAGTCGGACTAGCGGGAACACCGGGGAGCTGTTTTTT.

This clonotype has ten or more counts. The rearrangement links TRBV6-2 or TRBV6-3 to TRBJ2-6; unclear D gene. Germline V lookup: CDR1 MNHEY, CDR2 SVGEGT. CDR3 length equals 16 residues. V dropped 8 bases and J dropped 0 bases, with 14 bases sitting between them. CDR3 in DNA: TGTGCCAGCCGACGCACCTCTCCCTCTGGGGCCAACGTCCTGACTTTC. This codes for CASRRTSPSGANVLTF.

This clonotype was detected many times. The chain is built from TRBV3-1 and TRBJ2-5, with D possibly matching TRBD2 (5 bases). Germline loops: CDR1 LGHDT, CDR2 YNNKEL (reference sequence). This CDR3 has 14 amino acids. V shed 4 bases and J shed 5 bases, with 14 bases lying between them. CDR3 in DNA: TGTGCCAGCAGCCTAACCAGCGGTGGGGAGACCCAGTACTTC. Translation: CASSLTSGGETQYF.

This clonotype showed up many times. The CDR3 sequence: CASSLVADSTAFF. The CDR3 DNA reads as TGTGCCAGCAGCTTAGTGGCGGACAGCACAGCTTTCTTT. V and J are TRBV7-2 and TRBJ1-1; TRBD1 is a possible D gene (6 bases). Trimming left V 1 base short and J 10 bases short, with 13 bases between. Germline V gene lookup returns CDR1 SGHTA and CDR2 FQGNSA. The CDR3 totals 13 residues.

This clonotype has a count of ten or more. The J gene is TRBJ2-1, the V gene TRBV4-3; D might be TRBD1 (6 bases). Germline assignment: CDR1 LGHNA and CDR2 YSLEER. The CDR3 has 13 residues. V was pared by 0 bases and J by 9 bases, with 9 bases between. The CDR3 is CASSQEQGIEQFF. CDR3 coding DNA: TGCGCCAGCAGCCAAGAGCAGGGGATTGAGCAGTTCTTC.

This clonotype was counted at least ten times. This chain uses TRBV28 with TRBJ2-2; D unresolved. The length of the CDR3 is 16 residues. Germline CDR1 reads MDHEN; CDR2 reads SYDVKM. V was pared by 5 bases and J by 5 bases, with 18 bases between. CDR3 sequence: CASSRTLAVITGELFF. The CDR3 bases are TGTGCCAGCAGTCGAACACTGGCCGTTATTACCGGGGAGCTGTTTTTT.

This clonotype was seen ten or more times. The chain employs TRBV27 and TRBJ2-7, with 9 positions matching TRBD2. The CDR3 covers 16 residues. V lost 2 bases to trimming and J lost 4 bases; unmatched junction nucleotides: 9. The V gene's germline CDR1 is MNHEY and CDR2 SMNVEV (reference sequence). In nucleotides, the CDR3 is TGTGCCAGCAGTTTAGGCCCTAGCGGGAAGGGGTACGAGCAGTACTTC. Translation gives CASSLGPSGKGYEQYF.